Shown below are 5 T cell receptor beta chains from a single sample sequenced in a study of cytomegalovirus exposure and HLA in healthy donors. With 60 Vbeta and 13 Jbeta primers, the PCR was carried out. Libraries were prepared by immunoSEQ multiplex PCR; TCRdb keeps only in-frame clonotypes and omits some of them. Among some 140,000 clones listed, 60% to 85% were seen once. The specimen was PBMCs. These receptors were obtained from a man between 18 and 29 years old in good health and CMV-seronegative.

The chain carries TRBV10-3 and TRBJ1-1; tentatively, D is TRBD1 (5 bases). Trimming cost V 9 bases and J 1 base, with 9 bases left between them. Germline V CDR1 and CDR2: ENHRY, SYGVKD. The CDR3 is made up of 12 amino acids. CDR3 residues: CAILTGNTEAFF. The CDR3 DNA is TGTGCCATATTAACAGGGAACACTGAAGCTTTCTTT.

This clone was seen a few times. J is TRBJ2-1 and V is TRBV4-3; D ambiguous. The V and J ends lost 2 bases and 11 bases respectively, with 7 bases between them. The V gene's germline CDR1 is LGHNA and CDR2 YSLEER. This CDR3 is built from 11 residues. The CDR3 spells CASSQTDKQFF. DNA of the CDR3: TGCGCCAGCAGCCAAACAGATAAGCAGTTCTTC.

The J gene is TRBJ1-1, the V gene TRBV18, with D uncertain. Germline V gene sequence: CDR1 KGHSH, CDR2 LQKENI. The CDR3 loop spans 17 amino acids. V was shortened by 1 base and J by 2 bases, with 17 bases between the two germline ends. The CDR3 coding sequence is TGTGCCAGCTCACCACTTGACGCGGCTGTTTTTAACACTGAAGCTTTCTTT. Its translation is CASSPLDAAVFNTEAFF. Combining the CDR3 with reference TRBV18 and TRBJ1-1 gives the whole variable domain NAGVMQNPRHLVRRRGQEARLRCSPMKGHSHVYWYRQLPEEGLKFMVYLQKENIIDESGMPKERFSAEFPKEGPSILRIQQVVRGDSAAYFCASSPLDAAVFNTEAFFGQGTRLTVV.

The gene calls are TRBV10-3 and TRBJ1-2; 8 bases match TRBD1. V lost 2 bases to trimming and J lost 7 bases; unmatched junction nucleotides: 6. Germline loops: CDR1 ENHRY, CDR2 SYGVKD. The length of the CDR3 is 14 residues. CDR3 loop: CAISETGQGRGYTF. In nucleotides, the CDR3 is TGTGCCATCAGTGAGACAGGACAGGGCCGTGGCTACACCTTC.

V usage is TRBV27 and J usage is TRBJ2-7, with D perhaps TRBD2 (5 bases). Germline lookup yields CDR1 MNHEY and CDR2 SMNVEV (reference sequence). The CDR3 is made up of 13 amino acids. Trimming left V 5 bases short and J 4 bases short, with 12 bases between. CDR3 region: CASSHGGGYEQYF. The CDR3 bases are TGTGCCAGCAGTCATGGAGGAGGATACGAGCAGTACTTC.